This passage covers 8 T cell receptor beta chains from one sample sequenced in a study of monozygotic twins with inflammatory bowel disease. TCRdb derives one entry per CDR3 protein from the 5' RACE reads, leaving out DNA. Its table records tens of thousands of distinct CDR3 sequences. Sequencing used blood. Receptors were obtained from a human donor with ulcerative colitis or Crohn's disease, or a healthy co-twin of an affected twin (not recorded which).

CDR3 loop: CASSLQGYGELFF. The chain uses TRBV12-3 or TRBV12-4 and TRBJ2-2; TCRdb returns TRBD1, unconfirmable since there is no DNA. The CDR3 has 13 amino acids.

The genes are TRBV5-1 and TRBJ2-7. The CDR3 consists of 16 residues. Germline values: CDR1 SGHRS, CDR2 YFSETQ. This CDR3 is CASSLNLRMSAYEQYF.

The V and J genes are TRBV19 and TRBJ2-2; TCRdb lists TRBD1, though no DNA is available to test this call. CDR3 length equals 14 residues. Germline CDR1 LNHDA, CDR2 SQIVND (reference sequence). CDR3 in amino acids: CASSLQGRGGELFF.

The chain uses TRBV5-1 and TRBJ1-1. Germline V gives CDR1 SGHRS, CDR2 YFSETQ. The CDR3 sequence is 14 residues long. CDR3 in amino acids: CASSWLDLNTEAFF. Together with reference TRBV5-1 and TRBJ1-1, the CDR3 gives the full variable domain: KAGVTQTPRYLIKTRGQQVTLSCSPISGHRSVSWYQQTPGQGLQFLFEYFSETQRNKGNFPGRFSGRQFSNSRSEMNVSTLELGDSALYLCASSWLDLNTEAFFGQGTRLTVV.

The rearrangement joins TRBV18 to TRBJ1-3. The CDR3 has 15 residues. CDR1 and CDR2 (germline): KGHSH, LQKENI. The CDR3 sequence: CASSPSEYSGNTIYF.

J is TRBJ1-2 and V is TRBV4-1. CDR3 length: 15 residues. CDR1 and CDR2 (germline): MGHRA, YSYEKL. CDR3 protein: CASSQSGFFGYGYTF.

V gene TRBV5-1 combines with J gene TRBJ1-1. The germline CDR1 and CDR2 sequences are SGHRS and YFSETQ. This CDR3 spans 11 amino acids. CDR3 residues: CASSLNTEAFF.

The chain carries TRBV7-6 and TRBJ2-2; the D gene TCRdb calls, TRBD1, cannot be checked with no DNA. This CDR3 region has 15 residues. Germline V lookup: CDR1 SGHVS, CDR2 FNYEAQ. The CDR3 sequence is CASSYWTGNTGELFF.